Below are 20 T cell receptor beta chains sequenced from a single sample in a study of blood T cell repertoires in COVID-19. The method was immunoSEQ multiplex PCR; TCRdb's version includes in-frame clones alone and lacks a portion of them. Of approximately 190,000 clones listed, around 84% were seen once; the top ten hold 13% to 15%. Sample: peripheral blood. The receptors stem from a man younger than 45 with active or convalescent COVID-19.

The J gene is TRBJ1-1, the V gene TRBV7-8; 7 nucleotides match TRBD1. The CDR3 length is 14 residues. CDR1 is SGHVS, CDR2 FQNEAQ, per germline. The V and J ends lost 0 bases and 3 bases, in that order; junction bases with no gene match: 1. The CDR3 region has the DNA TGTGCCAGCAGCTTAGCGACAGGGTACACTGAAGCTTTCTTT. Protein sequence: CASSLATGYTEAFF.

This clone was counted a few times. V and J are TRBV21-1 and TRBJ1-6; the table calls TRBD1, which could not be checked here. TRBV21-1 is classified as a pseudogene. The CDR3 extends over 16 amino acids. CDR3 residues: CASSKDFRGLGSPLHF. The CDR3 DNA reads as TGTGCCAGCAGCAAAGATTTCAGGGGTTTGGGGTCACCCCTCCACTTT.

The rearrangement joins TRBV7-2 to TRBJ1-5; 7 bases map to TRBD1. Germline trimming cut 5 bases from V and 2 bases from J; bases unmatched to any gene: 6. This CDR3 is 15 amino acids long. From germline, CDR1 is SGHTA and CDR2 FQGNSA. The CDR3 is CASSLDRVGNQPQHF. In nucleotides, the CDR3 is TGTGCCAGCAGCCTCGACAGGGTGGGCAATCAGCCCCAGCATTTT.

The chain has TRBV2 and TRBJ1-5; weak D call: TRBD1 (6 bases). CDR3 size: 15 residues. The germline V and J ends were trimmed by 4 bases and 3 bases, with 13 bases remaining between them. Germline assignment: CDR1 SNHLY and CDR2 FYNNEI. As DNA, the CDR3 is TGTGCCAGCAGTGGGCAGGGGTTGAACAATCAGCCCCAGCATTTT. It specifies CASSGQGLNNQPQHF.

This chain connects TRBV7-2 to TRBJ2-3; 9 bases fit TRBD2. Germline loops: CDR1 SGHTA, CDR2 FQGNSA. V gave up 3 bases and J gave up 3 bases; unmatched junction bases: 10. The CDR3 spans 17 residues. The CDR3 DNA follows: TGTGCCAGCAGCTTCGCCTTAGCGGGAGAAGGAACAGATACGCAGTATTTT. Translation: CASSFALAGEGTDTQYF.

The CDR3 protein is CASRSDSSYNSPLHF. The CDR3 nucleotides read TGTGCCAGCAGATCGGACAGCTCCTATAATTCACCCCTCCACTTT. The chain combines TRBV6-5 with TRBJ1-6, with a possible D match to TRBD1 (6 bases). CDR1 and CDR2 from the germline V gene are MNHEY and SVGAGI. Trimming pared 6 bases from V and 0 bases from J, leaving 9 bases between. The CDR3 spans 15 residues.

The chain uses TRBV7-3 and TRBJ2-5, with TRBD1 matching over 8 bases. The germline CDR1 and CDR2 sequences are SGHTA and FQGTGA. The CDR3 extends over 16 amino acids. J gave up 3 bases and V 1 base, and 7 bases lay outside the gene matches. In DNA form, the CDR3 reads TGTGCCAGCAGCTTAATCGGACAGGGAGCGAAAGAGACCCAGTACTTC. Amino acids: CASSLIGQGAKETQYF. Filled out from reference TRBV7-3 and TRBJ2-5, the complete variable domain reads GAGVSQTPSNKVTEKGKYVELRCDPISGHTALYWYRQSLGQGPEFLIYFQGTGAADDSGLPNDRFFAVRPEGSVSTLKIQRTERGDSAVYLCASSLIGQGAKETQYFGPGTRLLVL.

The V call is TRBV7-2, the J call TRBJ1-4, with a possible D match to TRBD1 (6 bases). The V end was cut by 5 bases, the J end by 4 bases, with 14 bases between. Germline V CDR1 and CDR2: SGHTA, FQGNSA. The CDR3 extends over 15 amino acids. The CDR3 is CASSPHRVGNEKLFF. In nucleotides, the CDR3 is TGTGCCAGCAGCCCTCACAGGGTGGGTAATGAAAAACTGTTTTTT. The whole variable domain, filled in from reference TRBV7-2 and TRBJ1-4, reads GAGVSQSPSNKVTEKGKDVELRCDPISGHTALYWYRQSLGQGLEFLIYFQGNSAPDKSGLPSDRFSAERTGGSVSTLTIQRTQQEDSAVYLCASSPHRVGNEKLFFGSGTQLSVL.

The rearrangement joins TRBV7-9 to TRBJ2-1, with 7 bases fitting TRBD1. CDR1 and CDR2 (germline): SEHNR, FQNEAQ (reference sequence). The CDR3 extends over 17 amino acids. With V trimmed by 3 bases and J by 4 bases, 12 bases remained unmatched. The CDR3 bases are TGTGCCAGCAGCTTCGTCTCCGGGACAGAGGGGTACAATGAGCAGTTCTTC. Amino acids: CASSFVSGTEGYNEQFF.

The J gene is TRBJ2-7, the V gene TRBV6-1, with TRBD2 identical over 11 bases. With 4 bases clipped from V and 2 bases from J, the junction kept 7 bases outside the gene matches. The CDR3 spans 16 residues. CDR1 and CDR2 from the germline V gene are MNHNS and SASEGT. The CDR3 loop is CASSGSTSGSPYEQYF. The CDR3 DNA follows: TGTGCCAGCAGTGGCAGTACTAGCGGGAGTCCCTACGAGCAGTACTTC.

The chain recombines TRBV5-1 with TRBJ2-3; D gene ambiguous. Germline loops: CDR1 SGHRS, CDR2 YFSETQ. This CDR3 spans 14 amino acids. The germline V and J ends were trimmed by 0 bases and 2 bases, with 7 bases remaining between them. The DNA for the CDR3 is TGCGCCAGCAGCTTGGCATCCCCCACAGATACGCAGTATTTT. Translated: CASSLASPTDTQYF.

J is TRBJ1-5 and V is TRBV6-2 or TRBV6-3, with 9 bases that match TRBD1. Trimming took 0 bases from V and 5 from J; bases not matched to a gene: 5. Per germline, CDR1 MNHEY and CDR2 SVGEGT. The CDR3 length is 16 residues. In DNA, the CDR3 is TGTGCCAGCAGTTACTCCTGGGACAGGGCCCATCAGCCCCAGCATTTT. The encoded protein is CASSYSWDRAHQPQHF.

This clone was seen many times. The chain couples TRBV11-2 to TRBJ2-1; TRBD1 matches at 10 bases. Germline V gene lookup returns CDR1 SGHAT and CDR2 FQNNGV. V lost 5 bases, J lost 8 bases, and 12 bases stayed unmatched. This CDR3 comprises 16 residues. The CDR3 nucleotides are TGTGCCAGCAGCCCCCTTAGGACAGGGGGGGGAGATGAGCAGTTCTTC. Amino acid sequence: CASSPLRTGGGDEQFF.

This chain connects TRBV2 to TRBJ2-5; 9 positions agree with TRBD2. V lost 0 bases, J lost 2 bases, and 4 bases stayed unmatched. The germline gives CDR1 SNHLY, CDR2 FYNNEI. This CDR3 is 16 amino acids long. The CDR3, as DNA: TGTGCCAGCAGTGAAGCGCTAGCGGGGAGACAAGAGACCCAGTACTTC. It translates to CASSEALAGRQETQYF. The entire variable domain, with the rest obtained from reference TRBV2 and TRBJ2-5, is as follows: EPEVTQTPSHQVTQMGQEVILRCVPISNHLYFYWYRQILGQKVEFLVSFYNNEISEKSEIFDDQFSVERPDGSNFTLKIRSTKLEDSAMYFCASSEALAGRQETQYFGPGTRLLVL.

In this sample, this clone turned up a few times. V and J are TRBV7-9 and TRBJ2-7, with 9 bases aligning to TRBD1. V shed 5 bases, J shed 6 bases, and the junction held 8 bases outside the gene matches. This CDR3 region has 14 residues. CDR1 SEHNR and CDR2 FQNEAQ come from the germline V gene (reference sequence). The chain's CDR3 is CASSPAGQGPEQYF. In DNA, the CDR3 is TGTGCCAGCAGCCCCGCGGGACAGGGTCCCGAGCAGTACTTC.

The gene calls are TRBV10-3 and TRBJ1-6, with TRBD1 matching over 8 bases. Germline loops: CDR1 ENHRY, CDR2 SYGVKD. This CDR3 region has 13 residues. V lost 9 bases, J lost 7 bases, and 5 bases stayed unmatched. CDR3 in amino acids: CAISDRENSPLHF. CDR3 coding DNA: TGTGCCATTTCGGACAGGGAAAATTCACCCCTCCACTTT.

The J gene is TRBJ1-2, the V gene TRBV6-5, with TRBD1 matching over 7 bases. With 0 bases clipped from V and 2 bases from J, the junction kept 3 bases outside the gene matches. The CDR3 has 15 amino acids. Germline-derived CDR1 and CDR2 are MNHEY and SVGAGI. The CDR3 bases are TGTGCCAGCAGTTACTCTGTACAGGGGAACTATGGCTACACCTTC. This translates into CASSYSVQGNYGYTF.

The CDR3 protein is CASSINVAWNTEAFF. CDR3 DNA sequence: TGTGCCAGTAGTATAAATGTCGCGTGGAACACTGAAGCTTTCTTT. The chain combines TRBV19 with TRBJ1-1; D uncertain. V lost 2 bases, J lost 1 base, and 11 bases lay in between. The CDR3 is made up of 15 amino acids. The V gene's germline CDR1 is LNHDA and CDR2 SQIVND (reference sequence).

This clone was recorded once. This chain joins TRBV4-1 and TRBJ1-2; 8 bases match TRBD1. This CDR3 is 17 amino acids long. V was pared by 4 bases and J by 0 bases, with 10 bases of the junction left unmatched. The germline CDR1 and CDR2 sequences are MGHRA and YSYEKL. For the CDR3, the DNA is TGCGCCAGCAGCCTCCAGGAGGGACAGGCCACTAACTATGGCTACACCTTC. Amino acids: CASSLQEGQATNYGYTF.

This clone occurred once. J is TRBJ2-5 and V is TRBV30; 11 bases match TRBD2. CDR1 GTSNPN and CDR2 SVGIG come from the germline V gene (reference sequence). J gave up 6 bases and V 4 bases, and 7 bases lay outside the gene matches. The CDR3 is 14 amino acids. DNA for the CDR3: TGTGCCTGGACCCAACTAGCGGGAGTCCAGACCCAGTACTTC. Amino acids: CAWTQLAGVQTQYF.